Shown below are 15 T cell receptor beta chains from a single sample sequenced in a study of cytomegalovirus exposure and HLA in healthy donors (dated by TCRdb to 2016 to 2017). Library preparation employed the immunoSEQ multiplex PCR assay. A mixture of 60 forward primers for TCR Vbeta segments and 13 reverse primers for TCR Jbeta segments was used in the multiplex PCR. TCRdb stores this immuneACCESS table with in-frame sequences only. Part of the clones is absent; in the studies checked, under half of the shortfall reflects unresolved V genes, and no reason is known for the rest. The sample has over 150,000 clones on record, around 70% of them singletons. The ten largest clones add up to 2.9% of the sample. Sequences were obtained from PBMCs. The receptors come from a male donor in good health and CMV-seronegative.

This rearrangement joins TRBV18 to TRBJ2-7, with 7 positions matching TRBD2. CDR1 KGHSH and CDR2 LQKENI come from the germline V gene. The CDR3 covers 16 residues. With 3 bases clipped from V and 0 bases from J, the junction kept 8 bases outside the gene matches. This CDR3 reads CASSPPGEGLSYEQYF. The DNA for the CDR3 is TGTGCCAGCTCACCCCCGGGGGAGGGGCTCTCCTACGAGCAGTACTTC. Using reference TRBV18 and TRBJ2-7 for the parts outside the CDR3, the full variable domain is NAGVMQNPRHLVRRRGQEARLRCSPMKGHSHVYWYRQLPEEGLKFMVYLQKENIIDESGMPKERFSAEFPKEGPSILRIQQVVRGDSAAYFCASSPPGEGLSYEQYFGPGTRLTVT.

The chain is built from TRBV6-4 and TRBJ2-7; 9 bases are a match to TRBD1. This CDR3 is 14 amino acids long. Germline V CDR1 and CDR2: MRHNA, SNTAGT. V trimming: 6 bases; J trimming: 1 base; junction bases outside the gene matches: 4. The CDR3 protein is CASSPDRGSYEQYF. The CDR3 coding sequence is TGTGCCAGCAGCCCGGACAGGGGTTCCTACGAGCAGTACTTC.

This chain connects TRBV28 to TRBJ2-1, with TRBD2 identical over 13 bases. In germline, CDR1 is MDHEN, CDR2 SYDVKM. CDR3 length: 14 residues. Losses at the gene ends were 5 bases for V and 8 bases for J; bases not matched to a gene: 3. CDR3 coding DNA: TGTGCCAGCAGTGGGACTAGCGGGACGCATGAGCAGTTCTTC. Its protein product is CASSGTSGTHEQFF.

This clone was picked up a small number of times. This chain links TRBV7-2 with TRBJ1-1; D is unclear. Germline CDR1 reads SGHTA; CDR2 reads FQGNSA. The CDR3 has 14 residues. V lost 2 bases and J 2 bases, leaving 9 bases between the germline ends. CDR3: CASSLISTNTEAFF. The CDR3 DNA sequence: TGTGCCAGCAGCTTAATTTCCACTAACACTGAAGCTTTCTTT. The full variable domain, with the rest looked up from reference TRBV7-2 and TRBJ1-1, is GAGVSQSPSNKVTEKGKDVELRCDPISGHTALYWYRQSLGQGLEFLIYFQGNSAPDKSGLPSDRFSAERTGGSVSTLTIQRTQQEDSAVYLCASSLISTNTEAFFGQGTRLTVV.

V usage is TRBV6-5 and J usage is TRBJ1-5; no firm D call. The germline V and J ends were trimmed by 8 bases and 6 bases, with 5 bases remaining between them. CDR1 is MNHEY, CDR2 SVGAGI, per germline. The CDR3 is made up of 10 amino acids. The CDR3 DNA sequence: TGTGCCAGCGGGCTTCAGCCCCAGCATTTT. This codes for CASGLQPQHF.

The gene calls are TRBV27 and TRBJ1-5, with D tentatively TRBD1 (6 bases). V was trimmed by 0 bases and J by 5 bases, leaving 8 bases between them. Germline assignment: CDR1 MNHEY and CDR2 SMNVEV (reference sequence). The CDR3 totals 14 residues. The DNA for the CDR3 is TGTGCCAGCAGTTTATCGGGGGCCGATCAGCCCCAGCATTTT. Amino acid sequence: CASSLSGADQPQHF.

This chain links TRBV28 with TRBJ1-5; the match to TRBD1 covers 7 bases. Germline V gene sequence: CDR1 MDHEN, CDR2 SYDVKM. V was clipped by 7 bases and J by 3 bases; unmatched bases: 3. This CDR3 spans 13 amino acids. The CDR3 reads CASTGTVNQPQHF. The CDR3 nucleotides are TGTGCCAGCACCGGGACAGTCAATCAGCCCCAGCATTTT.

The CDR3 DNA is TGTGCCAGCAGCTTGGCCAGGGTACTCCAAGAGACCCAGTACTTC. Translation: CASSLARVLQETQYF. The gene calls are TRBV5-6 and TRBJ2-5; TRBD1 might be the D (5 bases). Germline V gene data show CDR1 as SGHDT and CDR2 as YYEEEE. The CDR3 sequence is 15 residues long. The V gene lost 0 bases and the J gene lost 1 base, with 10 bases spanning the gap.

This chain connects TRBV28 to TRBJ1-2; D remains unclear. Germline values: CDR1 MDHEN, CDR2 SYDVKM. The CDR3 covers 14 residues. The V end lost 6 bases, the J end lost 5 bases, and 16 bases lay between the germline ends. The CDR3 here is CASSPPGRFYGYTF. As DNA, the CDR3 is TGTGCCAGCAGCCCACCCGGGAGATTTTATGGCTACACCTTC.

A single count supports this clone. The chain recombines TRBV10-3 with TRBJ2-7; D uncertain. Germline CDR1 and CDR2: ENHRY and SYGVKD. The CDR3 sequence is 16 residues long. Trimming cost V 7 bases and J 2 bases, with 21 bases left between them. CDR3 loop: CAINGEPLATTYEQYF. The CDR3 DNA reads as TGTGCCATCAACGGAGAACCCTTGGCCACCACCTACGAGCAGTACTTC.

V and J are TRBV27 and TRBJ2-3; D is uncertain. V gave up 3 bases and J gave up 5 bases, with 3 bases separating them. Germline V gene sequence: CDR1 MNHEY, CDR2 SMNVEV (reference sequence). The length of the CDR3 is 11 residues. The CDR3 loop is CASSFQDTQYF. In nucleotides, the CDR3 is TGTGCCAGCAGTTTCCAAGATACGCAGTATTTT.

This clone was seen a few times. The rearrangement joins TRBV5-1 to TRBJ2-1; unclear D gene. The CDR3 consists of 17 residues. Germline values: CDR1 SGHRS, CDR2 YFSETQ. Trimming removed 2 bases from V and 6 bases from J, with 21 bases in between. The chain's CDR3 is CASSLFLQLVISNEQFF. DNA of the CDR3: TGCGCCAGCAGCTTATTCCTTCAGCTAGTCATCTCCAATGAGCAGTTCTTC.

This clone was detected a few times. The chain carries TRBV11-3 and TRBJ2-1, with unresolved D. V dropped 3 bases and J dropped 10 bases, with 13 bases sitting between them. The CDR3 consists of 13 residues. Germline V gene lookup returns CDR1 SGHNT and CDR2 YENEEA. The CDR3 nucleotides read TGTGCCAGCAGCTTGGCCCGGAGCACAGAGCAGTTCTTC. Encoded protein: CASSLARSTEQFF.

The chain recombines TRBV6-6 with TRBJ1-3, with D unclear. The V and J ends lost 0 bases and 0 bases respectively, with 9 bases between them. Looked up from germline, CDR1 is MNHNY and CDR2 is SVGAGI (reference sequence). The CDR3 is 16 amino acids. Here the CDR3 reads CASSYSEFDSGNTIYF. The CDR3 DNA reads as TGTGCCAGCAGTTACTCAGAGTTTGACTCTGGAAACACCATATATTTT.

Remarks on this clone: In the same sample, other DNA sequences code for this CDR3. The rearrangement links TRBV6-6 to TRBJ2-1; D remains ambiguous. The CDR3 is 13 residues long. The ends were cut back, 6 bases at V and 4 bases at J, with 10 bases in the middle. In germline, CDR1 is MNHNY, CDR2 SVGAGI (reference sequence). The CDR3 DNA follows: TGTGCCAGCAGCTACACGAGATACAATGAGCAGTTCTTC. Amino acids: CASSYTRYNEQFF.